The 2 T cell receptor beta chains in this list originate from one sample, sequenced in a study of T-cell memory formation after mild COVID-19. A single record per CDR3 protein comes from TCRdb applying MiXCR to the 5' RACE reads. The sample shows 410,000 or so distinct CDR3 sequences, 23% of them seen only once. Sequencing input: PBMCs or a T cell subset sorted from them (not recorded which). The source is an adult woman who had mild COVID-19 (a few samples of this study predate the infection). Cell type and time point are not known.

This clonotype has a handful of counts. V and J are TRBV25-1 and TRBJ2-1; D unclear. Per the germline V gene, CDR1 is MGHDK and CDR2 is SYGVNS. The CDR3 totals 14 residues. V shed 0 bases and J shed 6 bases, with 9 bases lying between them. The CDR3 loop is CASSEYNSGNEQFF. DNA of the CDR3: TGTGCCAGCAGTGAATACAACTCGGGCAATGAGCAGTTCTTC.

This chain uses TRBV29-1 with TRBJ1-4; D is undetermined. The CDR3 extends over 14 amino acids. Germline CDR1 reads SQVTM; CDR2 reads ANQGSEA. Trimming removed 0 bases from V and 8 bases from J, with 13 bases in between. The CDR3 bases are TGCAGCGTTGAAGATCCCCACCAGCCCGAAAAACTGTTTTTT. This gives the protein CSVEDPHQPEKLFF.